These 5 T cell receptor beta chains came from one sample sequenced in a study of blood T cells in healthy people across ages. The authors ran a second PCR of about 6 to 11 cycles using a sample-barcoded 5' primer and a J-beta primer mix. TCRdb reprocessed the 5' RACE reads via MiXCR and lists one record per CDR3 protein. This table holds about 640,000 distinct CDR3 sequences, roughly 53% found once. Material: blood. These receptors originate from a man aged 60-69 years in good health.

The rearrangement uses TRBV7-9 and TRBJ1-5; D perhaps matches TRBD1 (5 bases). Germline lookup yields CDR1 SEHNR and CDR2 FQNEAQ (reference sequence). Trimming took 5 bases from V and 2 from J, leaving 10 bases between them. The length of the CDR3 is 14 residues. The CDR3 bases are TGTGCCAGCAGCCTGCGGGACGGCAATCAGCCCCAGCATTTT. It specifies CASSLRDGNQPQHF.

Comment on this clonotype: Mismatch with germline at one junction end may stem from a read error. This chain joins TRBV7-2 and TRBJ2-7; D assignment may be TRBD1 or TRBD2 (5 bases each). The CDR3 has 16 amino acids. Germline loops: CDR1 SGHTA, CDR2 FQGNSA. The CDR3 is CASSLGTLDSSYEQYF. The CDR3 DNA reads TGTGCTAGCAGCTTAGGAACACTAGACAGCTCCTACGAGCAGTACTTC.

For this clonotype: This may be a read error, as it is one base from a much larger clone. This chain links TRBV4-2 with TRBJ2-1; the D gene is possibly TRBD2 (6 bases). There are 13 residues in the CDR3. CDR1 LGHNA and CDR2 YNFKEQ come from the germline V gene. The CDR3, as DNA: TGTGCCTGCAGCCAAGAGGGAGGCGGGGAGCAGTTCTTC. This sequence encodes CACSQEGGGEQFF.

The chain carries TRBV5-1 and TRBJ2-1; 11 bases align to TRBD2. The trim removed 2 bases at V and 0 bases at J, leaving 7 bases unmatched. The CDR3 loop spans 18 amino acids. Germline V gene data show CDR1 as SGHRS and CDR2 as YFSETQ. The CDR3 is CASSFGLAGSSSYNEQFF. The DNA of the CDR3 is TGCGCCAGCAGCTTTGGACTAGCGGGCTCTAGCTCCTACAATGAGCAGTTCTTC.

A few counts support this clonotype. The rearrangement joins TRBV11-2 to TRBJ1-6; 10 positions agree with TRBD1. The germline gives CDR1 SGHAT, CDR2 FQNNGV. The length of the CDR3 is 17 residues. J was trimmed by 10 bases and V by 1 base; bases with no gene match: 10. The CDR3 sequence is CASSLVLPGQGLSPLHF. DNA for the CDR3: TGTGCCAGCAGCTTAGTATTACCGGGACAGGGGCTCTCACCCCTCCACTTT.